This T cell receptor (beta chain) was observed in a study of shared clonotypes between healthy human individuals. About the research overall: Researchers assigned three CD4 naive, three CD4 memory, two CD8 naive and one CD8 memory plate to each donor.

Using approximately 200 ng DNA, approximately 27,000 T cell genomes, the sorted-subset replicate PCRs were run. TCRdb's copy holds only in-frame clones and misses some; the assay was immunoSEQ multiplex PCR. Among some 980,000 clones listed, 60% to 85% were seen once. The CDR3 is 14 residues long. J lost 0 bases, V lost 10 bases, and 8 bases had no gene match. The germline V gene encodes CDR1 MNHNS and CDR2 SASEGT. The chain joins TRBV6-1 to TRBJ1-2; TRBD1 matches at 7 bases. The sequence came from a man aged 18-30 years in good health. Material for sequencing was memory CD4+ T cells sorted from blood. Subset noted: CD45RA-negative fraction. The CDR3, as DNA: TGTGCCATCCTTGGGGACAGAGCTAACTATGGCTACACCTTC. This encodes CAILGDRANYGYTF.